This T cell receptor (beta chain) is from a study of blood T cell repertoires in COVID-19. About the study: COVID-19 samples collected from the United States, Italy and Spain covered acute and convalescent phases. PBMCs, B-cell-depleted T cells, or T cells provided the cDNA or gDNA that made up the material.

In the original workflow: Researchers report that nucleated cell counts were estimated from reference gene primer amplification. The data were produced by immunoSEQ multiplex PCR, yet TCRdb's version contains in-frame clones alone and is incomplete. V, J and clone size reflect that table, while D and trimming were determined from the DNA. The sample lists 170,000 or so clones; nearly 80% were seen once. The CDR3 extends over 14 amino acids. V shed 7 bases and J shed 4 bases, with 14 bases lying between them. CDR1 is SGHRS, CDR2 YFSETQ, per germline. The rearrangement uses TRBV5-1 and TRBJ1-4, with D unclear. Sequenced sample: peripheral blood. This clonotype originated in a woman aged 70-85 years with acute or convalescent COVID-19. CDR3: CASAPSGLNEKLFF. CDR3 bases: TGCGCCAGCGCTCCTTCAGGCCTTAATGAAAAACTGTTTTTT.